This section outlines one TCR beta chain sequence together with its context. What it binds is not known. The sample is drawn from a study of human CD8 memory T cell subsets. Study-wide points: Diversity in stem-like memory and precursor exhausted T cells was similarly high, unlike effector memory cells.

Researchers made TCR beta libraries via UMI-labeled 5' RACE. TCRdb redid the calling of the 5' RACE reads with MiXCR, one entry per CDR3 protein. The sample has about 7,900 distinct CDR3 sequences, 3% to 4% seen once. Magnetic separation of the negative type served to enrich total CD8+ T cells. The CDR3 runs 13 residues. The germline V gene encodes CDR1 MDHEN and CDR2 SYDVKM. Trimming shortened V by 8 bases and J by 1 base, and 11 bases separated the two germline ends. Sequenced material: CD8+ T cells from PBMCs. The clonotype comes from a human donor in good health. The V and J genes are TRBV28 and TRBJ1-2; D is uncertain. The CDR3 DNA sequence: TGTGCCAGCTCCGATCCTCTTAACTATGGCTACACCTTC. Protein sequence: CASSDPLNYGYTF.